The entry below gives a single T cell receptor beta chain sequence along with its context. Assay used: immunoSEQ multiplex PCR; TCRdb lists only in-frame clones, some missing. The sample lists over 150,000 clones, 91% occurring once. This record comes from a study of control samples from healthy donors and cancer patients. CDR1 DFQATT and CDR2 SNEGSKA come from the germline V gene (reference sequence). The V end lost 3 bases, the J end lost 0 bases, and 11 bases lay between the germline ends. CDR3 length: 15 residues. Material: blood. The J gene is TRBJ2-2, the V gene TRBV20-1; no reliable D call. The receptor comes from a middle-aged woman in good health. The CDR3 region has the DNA TGCAGTGCTAGTCCCCCCCGACCGAACACCGGGGAGCTGTTTTTT. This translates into CSASPPRPNTGELFF.